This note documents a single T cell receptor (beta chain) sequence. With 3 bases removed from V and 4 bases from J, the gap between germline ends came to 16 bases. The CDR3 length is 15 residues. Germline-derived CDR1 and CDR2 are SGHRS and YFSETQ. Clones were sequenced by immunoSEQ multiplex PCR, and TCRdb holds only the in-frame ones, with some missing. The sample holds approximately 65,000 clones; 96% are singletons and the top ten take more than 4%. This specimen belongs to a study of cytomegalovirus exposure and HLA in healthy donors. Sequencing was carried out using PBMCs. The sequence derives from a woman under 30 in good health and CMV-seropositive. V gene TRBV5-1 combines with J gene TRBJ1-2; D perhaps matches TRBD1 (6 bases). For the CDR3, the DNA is TGCGCCAGCAGCTCGAACAGGGACGGAGGCTATGGCTACACCTTC. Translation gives CASSSNRDGGYGYTF.